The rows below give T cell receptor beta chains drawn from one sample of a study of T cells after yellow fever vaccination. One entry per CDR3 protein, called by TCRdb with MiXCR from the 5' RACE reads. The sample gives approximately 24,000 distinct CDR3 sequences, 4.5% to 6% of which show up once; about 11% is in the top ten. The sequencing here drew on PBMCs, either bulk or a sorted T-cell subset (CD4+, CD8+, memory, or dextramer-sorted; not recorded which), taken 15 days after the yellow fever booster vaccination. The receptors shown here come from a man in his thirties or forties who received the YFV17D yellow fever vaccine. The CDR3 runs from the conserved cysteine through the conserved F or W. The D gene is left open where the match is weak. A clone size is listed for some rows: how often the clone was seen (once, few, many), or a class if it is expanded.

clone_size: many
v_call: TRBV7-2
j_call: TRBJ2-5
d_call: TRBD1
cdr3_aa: CASSFGGRGQETQYF
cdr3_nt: TGTGCCAGCAGCTTCGGTGGCAGGGGGCAAGAGACCCAGTACTTC

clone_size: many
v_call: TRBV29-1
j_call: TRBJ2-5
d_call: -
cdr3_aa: CSVEKQVKETQYF
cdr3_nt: TGCAGCGTTGAAAAACAGGTGAAAGAGACCCAGTACTTC

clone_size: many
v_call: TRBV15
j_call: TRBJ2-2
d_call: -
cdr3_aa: CATSRGEEAGELFF
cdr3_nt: TGTGCCACCAGCAGAGGAGAGGAAGCCGGGGAGCTGTTTTTT

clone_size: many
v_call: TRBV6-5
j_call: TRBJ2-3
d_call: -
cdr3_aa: CASSYSRGGYTQYF
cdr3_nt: TGTGCCAGCAGTTACTCGAGGGGAGGATATACGCAGTATTTT

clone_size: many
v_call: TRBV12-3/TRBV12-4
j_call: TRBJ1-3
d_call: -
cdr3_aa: CASSSLDLSGNTIYF
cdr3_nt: TGTGCCAGCAGTTCTTTGGACCTCTCTGGAAACACCATATATTTT

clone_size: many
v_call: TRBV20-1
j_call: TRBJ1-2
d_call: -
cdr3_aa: CSARVQLGQYGYTF
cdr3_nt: TGCAGTGCTAGGGTCCAGTTGGGGCAATATGGCTACACCTTC

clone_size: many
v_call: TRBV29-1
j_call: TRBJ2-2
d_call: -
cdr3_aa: CSVDPGTGELFF
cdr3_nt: TGCAGCGTTGACCCCGGCACCGGGGAGCTGTTTTTT

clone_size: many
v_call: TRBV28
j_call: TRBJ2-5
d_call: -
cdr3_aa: CASRPGIKETQYF
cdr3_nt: TGTGCCAGCAGGCCGGGCATTAAAGAGACCCAGTACTTC

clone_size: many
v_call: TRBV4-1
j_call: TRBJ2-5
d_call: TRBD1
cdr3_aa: CASSQGTGGMETQYF
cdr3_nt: TGCGCCAGCAGCCAGGGGACAGGGGGCATGGAGACCCAGTACTTC

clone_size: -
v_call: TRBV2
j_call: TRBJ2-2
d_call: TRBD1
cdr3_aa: CARRGVPGTGGEWTGELFF
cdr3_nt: TGTGCCCGCAGGGGGGTTCCGGGGACAGGGGGCGAGTGGACCGGGGAGCTGTTTTTT

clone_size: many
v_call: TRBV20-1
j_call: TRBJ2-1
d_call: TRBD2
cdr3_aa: CSAPTSGTTNEQFF
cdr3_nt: TGCAGTGCCCCGACTAGCGGGACAACGAATGAGCAGTTCTTC

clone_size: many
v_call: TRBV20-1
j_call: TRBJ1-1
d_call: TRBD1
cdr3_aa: CSARDDRENTEAFF
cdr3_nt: TGCAGTGCTAGGGATGACAGGGAGAACACTGAAGCTTTCTTT

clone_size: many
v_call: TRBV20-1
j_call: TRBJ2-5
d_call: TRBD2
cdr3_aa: CSARDRFRTSGTSQYF
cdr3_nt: TGCAGTGCTAGGGACCGTTTTAGGACTAGCGGGACGTCCCAGTACTTC

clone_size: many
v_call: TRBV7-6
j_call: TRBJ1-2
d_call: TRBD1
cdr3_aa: CASSLAKTGVLGGYTF
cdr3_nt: TGTGCCAGCAGCTTAGCCAAGACAGGGGTTCTTGGTGGCTACACCTTC

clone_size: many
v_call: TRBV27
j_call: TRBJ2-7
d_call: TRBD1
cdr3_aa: CASSSQTPGQGVYEQYF
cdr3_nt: TGTGCCAGCAGTTCTCAAACTCCGGGACAGGGGGTCTACGAGCAGTACTTC

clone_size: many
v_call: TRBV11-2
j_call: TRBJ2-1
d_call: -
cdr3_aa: CASSRDWGRYNEQFF
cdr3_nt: TGTGCCAGCAGCCGTGACTGGGGGAGGTACAATGAGCAGTTCTTC

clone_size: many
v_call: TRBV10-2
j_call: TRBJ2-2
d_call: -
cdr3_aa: CASRGGAGNTGELFF
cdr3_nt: TGCGCCAGCAGGGGAGGAGCGGGGAACACCGGGGAGCTGTTTTTT

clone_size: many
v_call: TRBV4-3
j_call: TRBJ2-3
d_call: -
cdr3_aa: CASSLEGQGDTQYF
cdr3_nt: TGCGCCAGCAGCCTGGAGGGGCAGGGAGATACGCAGTATTTT

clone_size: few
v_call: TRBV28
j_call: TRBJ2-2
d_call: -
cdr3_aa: CASTPGGSGGTGELFF
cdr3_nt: TGTGCCAGCACCCCAGGGGGTTCAGGGGGGACCGGGGAGCTGTTTTTT

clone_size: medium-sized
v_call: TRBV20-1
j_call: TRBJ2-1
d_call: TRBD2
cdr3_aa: CSAPGTSKQFF
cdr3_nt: TGCAGTGCTCCCGGGACTAGCAAACAGTTCTTC

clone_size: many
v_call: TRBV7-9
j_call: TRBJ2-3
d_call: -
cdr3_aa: CASRPLGGVEDTQYF
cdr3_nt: TGTGCCAGCAGACCCTTGGGGGGAGTGGAAGATACGCAGTATTTT

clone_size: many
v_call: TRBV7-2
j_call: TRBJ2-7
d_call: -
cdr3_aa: CASSDRAGTLSSYEQYF
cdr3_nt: TGTGCCAGCAGCGACAGAGCCGGGACTTTGAGCTCCTACGAGCAGTACTTC

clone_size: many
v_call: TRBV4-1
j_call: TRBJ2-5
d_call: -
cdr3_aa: CASSQAGMAVETQYF
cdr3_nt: TGCGCCAGCAGCCAAGCGGGGATGGCCGTGGAGACCCAGTACTTC

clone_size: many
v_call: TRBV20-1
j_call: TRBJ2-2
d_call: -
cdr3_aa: CSAPEAGELFF
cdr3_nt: TGCAGTGCCCCAGAGGCCGGGGAGCTGTTTTTT

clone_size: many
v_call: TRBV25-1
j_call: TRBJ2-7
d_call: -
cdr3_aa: CASSVTGIYEQYF
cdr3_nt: TGTGCCAGCAGTGTAACAGGAATCTACGAGCAGTACTTC

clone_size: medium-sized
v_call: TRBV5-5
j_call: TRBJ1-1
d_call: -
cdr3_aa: CASSLDLGSNTEAFF
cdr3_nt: TGTGCCAGCAGCCTGGACCTGGGATCGAACACTGAAGCTTTCTTT

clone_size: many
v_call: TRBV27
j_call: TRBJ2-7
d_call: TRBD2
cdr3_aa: CASRRSGSYEQYF
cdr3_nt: TGTGCCAGCAGGAGAAGCGGGAGCTACGAGCAGTACTTC

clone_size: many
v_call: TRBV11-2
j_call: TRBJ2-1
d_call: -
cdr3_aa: CASSLGTFMALGLNEQFF
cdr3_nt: TGTGCCAGCAGCTTAGGGACTTTTATGGCCCTTGGTCTCAATGAGCAGTTCTTC

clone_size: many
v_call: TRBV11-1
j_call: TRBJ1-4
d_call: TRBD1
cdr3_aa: CASSSGTGGSGKFSTNEKLFF
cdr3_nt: TGTGCCAGCAGCTCGGGGACAGGGGGAAGCGGGAAATTTTCAACTAATGAAAAACTGTTTTTT

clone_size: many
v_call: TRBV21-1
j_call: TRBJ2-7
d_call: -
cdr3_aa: CASSKERTGKVSQLYEQYF
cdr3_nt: TGTGCCAGCAGCAAAGAGCGGACAGGTAAAGTAAGTCAACTCTACGAGCAGTACTTC

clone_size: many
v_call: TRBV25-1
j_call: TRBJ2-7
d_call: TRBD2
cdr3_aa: CASSVTGTSGITYEQYF
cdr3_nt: TGTGCCAGCAGTGTAACCGGGACTAGCGGGATAACCTACGAGCAGTACTTC

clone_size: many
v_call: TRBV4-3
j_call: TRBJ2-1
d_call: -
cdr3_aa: CASSQEALRVNEQFF
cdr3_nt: TGCGCCAGCAGCCAAGAAGCATTGCGCGTCAATGAGCAGTTCTTC

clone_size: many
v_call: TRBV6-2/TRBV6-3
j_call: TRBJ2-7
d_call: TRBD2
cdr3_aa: CASEGRGAYEQYF
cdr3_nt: TGTGCCAGCGAAGGCCGGGGGGCCTACGAGCAGTACTTC

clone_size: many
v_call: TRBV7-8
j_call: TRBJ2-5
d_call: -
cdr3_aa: CASSRAQETQYF
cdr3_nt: TGTGCCAGCAGCCGAGCCCAAGAGACCCAGTACTTC

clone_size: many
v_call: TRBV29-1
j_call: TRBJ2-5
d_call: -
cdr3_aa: CSVGGETQYF
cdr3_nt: TGCAGCGTTGGTGGAGAGACCCAGTACTTC

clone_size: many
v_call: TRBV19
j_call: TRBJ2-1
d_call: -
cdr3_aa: CASTTFLGFNEQFF
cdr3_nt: TGTGCCAGTACCACGTTCCTTGGGTTCAATGAGCAGTTCTTC

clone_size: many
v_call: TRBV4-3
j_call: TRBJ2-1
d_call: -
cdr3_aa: CASSLEGGAYNEQFF
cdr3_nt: TGCGCCAGCAGCCTAGAGGGGGGAGCCTACAATGAGCAGTTCTTC

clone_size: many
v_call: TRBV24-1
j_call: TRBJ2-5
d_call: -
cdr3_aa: CATSDFRYQETQYF
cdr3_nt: TGTGCCACCAGTGATTTTCGGTACCAAGAGACCCAGTACTTC

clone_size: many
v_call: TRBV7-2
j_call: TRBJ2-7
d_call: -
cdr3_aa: CASRDPRGAKTPYEQYF
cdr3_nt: TGTGCCAGCAGAGATCCGAGGGGAGCGAAGACTCCCTACGAGCAGTACTTC

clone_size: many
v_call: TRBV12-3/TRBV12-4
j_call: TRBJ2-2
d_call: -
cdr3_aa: CASSFLLNTGELFF
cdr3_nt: TGTGCCAGCAGTTTCTTACTGAACACCGGGGAGCTGTTTTTT

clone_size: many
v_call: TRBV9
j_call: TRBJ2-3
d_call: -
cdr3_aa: CASSALTVHTQYF
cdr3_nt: TGTGCCAGCAGCGCTCTGACCGTGCATACGCAGTATTTT

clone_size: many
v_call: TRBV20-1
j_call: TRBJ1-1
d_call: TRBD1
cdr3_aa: CSAPNPGQQNTEAFF
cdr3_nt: TGCAGTGCTCCTAACCCGGGACAGCAGAACACTGAAGCTTTCTTT

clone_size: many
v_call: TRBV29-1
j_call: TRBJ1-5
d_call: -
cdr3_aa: CSVKQGPYQPQHF
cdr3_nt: TGCAGCGTTAAACAGGGACCCTATCAGCCCCAGCATTTT

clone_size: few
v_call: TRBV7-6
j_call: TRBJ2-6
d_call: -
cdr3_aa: CASSQLTSGANVLTF
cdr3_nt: TGTGCCAGCAGCCAGTTAACCTCGGGGGCCAACGTCCTGACTTTC

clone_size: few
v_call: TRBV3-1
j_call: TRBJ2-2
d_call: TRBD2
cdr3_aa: CASSHTGTSVYGELFF
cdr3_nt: TGTGCCAGCAGCCATACCGGGACTAGCGTTTACGGGGAGCTGTTTTTT

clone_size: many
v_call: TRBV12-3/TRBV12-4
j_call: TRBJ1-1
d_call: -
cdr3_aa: CASSKGGGIMNTEAFF
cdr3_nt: TGTGCCAGCAGTAAGGGGGGAGGTATCATGAACACTGAAGCTTTCTTT

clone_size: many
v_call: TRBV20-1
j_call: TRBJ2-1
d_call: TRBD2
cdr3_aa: CSASETGTSNYNEQFF
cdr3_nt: TGCAGTGCTAGCGAAACCGGGACTAGCAATTACAATGAGCAGTTCTTC

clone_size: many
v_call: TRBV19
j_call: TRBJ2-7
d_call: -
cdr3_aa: CASSRRDIPYEQYF
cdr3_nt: TGTGCCAGTAGTCGACGGGACATACCCTACGAGCAGTACTTC

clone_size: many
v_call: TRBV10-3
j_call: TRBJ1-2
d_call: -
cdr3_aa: CAISESGRYGYTF
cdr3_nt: TGTGCCATCAGTGAGTCCGGACGCTATGGCTACACCTTC

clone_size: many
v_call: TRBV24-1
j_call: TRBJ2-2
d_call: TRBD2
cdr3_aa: CATSDRTSGSQELFF
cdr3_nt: TGTGCCACCAGTGATAGGACTAGCGGGAGCCAGGAGCTGTTTTTT

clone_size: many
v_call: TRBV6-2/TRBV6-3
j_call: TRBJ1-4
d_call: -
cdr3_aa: CASSYLPDGNEKLFF
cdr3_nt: TGTGCCAGCAGTTACTTACCGGACGGGAATGAAAAACTGTTTTTT

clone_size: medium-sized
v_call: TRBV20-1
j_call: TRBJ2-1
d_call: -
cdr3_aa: CSGKRYNEQFF
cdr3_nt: TGCAGTGGGAAGCGGTACAATGAGCAGTTCTTC

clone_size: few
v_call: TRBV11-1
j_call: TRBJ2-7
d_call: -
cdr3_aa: CASSPDSDEQYF
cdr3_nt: TGTGCCAGCAGCCCGGACAGTGACGAGCAGTACTTC